Judged by abundance, the clone carrying this TCR beta chain is medium-sized. Its antigen remains unknown. TCRdb re-derived calls from the reads in MiXCR, one entry per CDR3 protein. Of some 9,200 distinct CDR3 sequences in the sample, over 12% were seen once. The germline V gene encodes CDR1 SGHNT and CDR2 YYREEE (reference sequence). The ends were cut back, 4 bases at V and 0 bases at J, with 14 bases in the middle. The CDR3 is made up of 16 amino acids. This sample was included in a study of liver allograft versus peripheral blood T cells. Overall study: Graft-liver T cell receptor repertoires were compared against recipient peripheral blood repertoires.

Broader study findings: Repertoires found inside liver allografts reportedly differed from T cell receptor repertoires in peripheral blood.

The receptor was derived from a human patient who had a liver transplant. Some T cells may possibly be graft donor cells. The rearrangement uses TRBV5-4 and TRBJ2-1; D gene uncertain. CDR3 amino acids: CASSAPSESSYNEQFF. For the CDR3, the DNA is TGTGCCAGCAGCGCCCCCAGCGAAAGCTCCTACAATGAGCAGTTCTTC. The variable domain in full, with the rest retrieved from reference TRBV5-4 and TRBJ2-1, is ETGVTQSPTHLIKTRGQQVTLRCSSQSGHNTVSWYQQALGQGPQFIFQYYREEENGRGNFPPRFSGLQFPNYSSELNVNALELDDSALYLCASSAPSESSYNEQFFGPGTRLTVL.